This passage covers 29 T cell receptor beta chains from one sample sequenced in a study of radiotherapy plus CTLA-4 blockade in lung cancer. Some clones are missing from TCRdb's copy, which holds only in-frame ones; the method was immunoSEQ multiplex PCR. The sample has 60,000 to 70,000 clones, roughly 78% seen once. The sequencing here drew on peripheral blood, taken from a patient treated with radiotherapy plus ipilimumab. These receptors were collected from a human donor with non-small cell lung cancer who had a complete response to radiotherapy plus ipilimumab.

This clone turned up a few times. The rearrangement uses TRBV5-1 and TRBJ1-1; 8 bases are shared with TRBD1. CDR3 size: 16 residues. V dropped 0 bases and J dropped 1; count of bases not matched to a gene: 5. CDR1 is SGHRS and CDR2 is YFSETQ in the germline V gene. CDR3 sequence reads: CASSLGAGGANTEAFF. The CDR3 coding sequence is TGCGCCAGCAGCTTGGGAGCAGGGGGCGCGAACACTGAAGCTTTCTTT.

This clone was counted a few times. For the CDR3, the DNA is TGTGCCAGCAGCCCCGGGGGATACGAGCAGTACTTC. Translating gives CASSPGGYEQYF. J is TRBJ2-7 and V is TRBV7-2; D may be TRBD2 (6 bases). This CDR3 contains 12 residues. CDR1 and CDR2 (germline): SGHTA, FQGNSA. With 5 bases removed from V and 4 bases from J, the gap between germline ends came to 9 bases.

The chain employs TRBV2 and TRBJ1-3; 7 nucleotides line up with TRBD1. The CDR3 totals 15 residues. V was clipped by 5 bases and J by 4 bases; unmatched bases: 8. Germline-derived CDR1 and CDR2 are SNHLY and FYNNEI. The chain's CDR3 is CASSRQGGGGNTIYF. CDR3 sequence (DNA): TGTGCCAGCAGTCGACAGGGTGGTGGAGGAAACACCATATATTTT.

The chain couples TRBV6-5 to TRBJ2-7, with 7 positions matching TRBD1. CDR3 length: 15 residues. Losses at the gene ends were 4 bases for V and 6 bases for J; bases not matched to a gene: 12. CDR1 is MNHEY and CDR2 is SVGAGI in the germline V gene. In nucleotides, the CDR3 is TGTGCCAGCAGTTCTCCCGGACAGGCGGCGGCCGAGCAGTACTTC. Translated, it gives CASSSPGQAAAEQYF.

The chain uses TRBV5-6 and TRBJ2-5; D gene unclear. The CDR3 runs to 14 residues. The V end was cut by 1 base, the J end by 1 base, with 8 bases between. The V gene's germline CDR1 is SGHDT and CDR2 YYEEEE. CDR3 sequence reads: CASSLLGSQETQYF. CDR3 DNA: TGTGCCAGCAGCTTGCTGGGCAGCCAAGAGACCCAGTACTTC.

The chain employs TRBV7-8 and TRBJ2-3; D is perhaps TRBD1 (6 bases). The CDR3 sequence is 14 residues long. CDR1 and CDR2 (germline): SGHVS, FQNEAQ. Trimming took 4 bases from V and 2 from J, leaving 10 bases between them. The CDR3 DNA reads TGTGCCAGCAGCTCACGGGACACCACAGATACGCAGTATTTT. It codes for CASSSRDTTDTQYF. Full variable domain (missing parts from reference TRBV7-8 and TRBJ2-3): GAGVSQSPRYKVAKRGQDVALRCDPISGHVSLFWYQQALGQGPEFLTYFQNEAQLDKSGLPSDRFFAERPEGSVSTLKIQRTQQEDSAVYLCASSSRDTTDTQYFGPGTRLTVL.

This chain uses TRBV9 with TRBJ2-5, with 15 positions matching TRBD2. The junction had 2 bases not matched to a gene; V was cut back by 3 bases and J by 5 bases. The CDR3 has 15 residues. Germline V gene data show CDR1 as SGDLS and CDR2 as YYNGEE. The CDR3 bases are TGTGCCAGCAGCGACGGGACTAGCGGGGGGGAGACCCAGTACTTC. This encodes CASSDGTSGGETQYF.

V usage is TRBV7-2 and J usage is TRBJ1-2; no definite D call. The V gene lost 1 base and the J gene lost 1 base, with 7 bases spanning the gap. The V gene's germline CDR1 is SGHTA and CDR2 FQGNSA. CDR3 size: 14 residues. The CDR3 here is CASSLGRNNYGYTF. The CDR3 coding sequence is TGTGCCAGCAGCTTAGGACGGAATAACTATGGCTACACCTTC.

CDR3 in DNA: TGCAGCGTTGAAGATCGGGACCGTACCTATGGCTACACCTTC. Translation gives CSVEDRDRTYGYTF. J is TRBJ1-2 and V is TRBV29-1, with a tentative D call TRBD1 (5 bases). Trimming removed 0 bases at V and 4 bases at J, with 12 bases between. Per germline, CDR1 SQVTM and CDR2 ANQGSEA. This CDR3 comprises 14 residues.

V usage is TRBV10-1 and J usage is TRBJ2-5; D is unresolved. From germline, CDR1 is WNHNN and CDR2 SYGVQD (reference sequence). The length of the CDR3 is 13 residues. Between the trimmed V and J ends, which lost 3 bases and 5 bases, there was a span of 10 bases. As DNA, the CDR3 is TGCGCCAGCAGTGAAGGCTCCGGGGAGACCCAGTACTTC. It yields the protein CASSEGSGETQYF.

V and J are TRBV30 and TRBJ2-7; 7 positions agree with TRBD1. J lost 4 bases, V lost 4 bases, and 7 bases had no gene match. This CDR3 has 13 residues. CDR1 and CDR2 (germline): GTSNPN, SVGIG (reference sequence). CDR3 nucleotides: TGTGCCTGGACCAACACAGGGGATTACGAGCAGTACTTC. Translating it yields CAWTNTGDYEQYF.

The chain uses TRBV5-4 and TRBJ2-1, with TRBD2 matching over 10 bases. Losses at the gene ends were 4 bases for V and 0 bases for J; bases not matched to a gene: 4. Per germline, CDR1 SGHNT and CDR2 YYREEE (reference sequence). The CDR3 runs 16 residues. This CDR3 is CASSLRTSGSYNEQFF. The CDR3 DNA reads as TGTGCCAGCAGCCTAAGGACTAGCGGCTCCTACAATGAGCAGTTCTTC.

This clone was observed a handful of times. This sequence joins TRBV7-8 and TRBJ2-7; D possibly corresponds to TRBD1 (6 bases). The V gene lost 2 bases and the J gene lost 2 bases, with 13 bases spanning the gap. Germline V gene data show CDR1 as SGHVS and CDR2 as FQNEAQ. This CDR3 is 15 amino acids long. In DNA form, the CDR3 reads TGTGCCAGCAGCTTACGGGACACAACCCCCTACGAGCAGTACTTC. This gives the protein CASSLRDTTPYEQYF.

The chain is built from TRBV6-1 and TRBJ1-5; D uncertain. Germline assignment: CDR1 MNHNS and CDR2 SASEGT. This CDR3 region has 13 residues. Between the trimmed V and J ends, which lost 6 bases and 0 bases, there was a span of 6 bases. As DNA, the CDR3 is TGTGCCAGCAGCTCATATAGCAATCAGCCCCAGCATTTT. Translating it yields CASSSYSNQPQHF.

The chain uses TRBV30 and TRBJ1-3; TRBD1 matches at 8 bases. Germline V CDR1 and CDR2: GTSNPN, SVGIG (reference sequence). V dropped 5 bases and J dropped 4; count of bases not matched to a gene: 25. The CDR3 length is 20 residues. CDR3 residues: CAWSVDLSRDRLRAGNTIYF. The CDR3 bases are TGTGCCTGGTCCGTTGACCTGTCCCGGGACAGGCTCAGGGCCGGAAACACCATATATTTT.

V is TRBV5-6 and J is TRBJ1-1; tentatively, D is TRBD1 (5 bases). The V and J ends lost 1 base and 4 bases respectively, with 14 bases between them. The CDR3 extends over 15 amino acids. CDR1 is SGHDT, CDR2 YYEEEE, per germline. CDR3 in amino acids: CASSLFSQGGTEAFF. CDR3 DNA: TGTGCCAGCAGCTTGTTTAGCCAGGGTGGCACTGAAGCTTTCTTT.

The chain carries TRBV4-2 and TRBJ1-4; TRBD1 might be the D (5 bases). V lost 1 base, J lost 5 bases, and 8 bases lay in between. This CDR3 has 14 residues. Germline lookup yields CDR1 LGHNA and CDR2 YNFKEQ. CDR3 nucleotide sequence: TGTGCCAGCAGCCAAGGGGACTCGAATGAAAAACTGTTTTTT. Translated: CASSQGDSNEKLFF.

The chain combines TRBV19 with TRBJ1-1; D unresolved. Trimming shortened V by 8 bases and J by 0 bases, and 10 bases separated the two germline ends. Germline assignment: CDR1 LNHDA and CDR2 SQIVND (reference sequence). The CDR3 is 13 residues long. CDR3 in DNA: TGTGCCAGTGCTGTGAGGGTGAACACTGAAGCTTTCTTT. It specifies CASAVRVNTEAFF. The full variable domain, completed using reference TRBV19 and TRBJ1-1, is DGGITQSPKYLFRKEGQNVTLSCEQNLNHDAMYWYRQDPGQGLRLIYYSQIVNDFQKGDIAEGYSVSREKKESFPLTVTSAQKNPTAFYLCASAVRVNTEAFFGQGTRLTVV.

The chain carries TRBV27 and TRBJ2-3; either TRBD1 or TRBD2 may supply D (7 bases each). This CDR3 comprises 16 residues. Trimming took 6 bases from V and 3 from J, leaving 19 bases between them. CDR1 MNHEY and CDR2 SMNVEV come from the germline V gene (reference sequence). Written as DNA, the CDR3 is TGTGCCAGCAGCAGGGGGAGCGGGATAGGGACAGATACGCAGTATTTT. Amino acid sequence: CASSRGSGIGTDTQYF.

The rearrangement links TRBV20-1 to TRBJ1-2; D perhaps matches TRBD1 (5 bases). The V end was cut by 4 bases, the J end by 8 bases, with 11 bases between. This CDR3 region has 11 residues. Germline loops: CDR1 DFQATT, CDR2 SNEGSKA (reference sequence). The CDR3 reads CSANPGNGYTF. The CDR3 DNA sequence: TGCAGTGCTAATCCAGGGAACGGCTACACCTTC.

The chain recombines TRBV6-5 with TRBJ1-3, with D hard to call. The CDR3 consists of 15 residues. With 3 bases removed from V and 1 base from J, the gap between germline ends came to 10 bases. CDR1 and CDR2 from the germline V gene are MNHEY and SVGAGI. This CDR3 is CASSYGISSGNTIYF. CDR3 nucleotide sequence: TGTGCCAGCAGTTATGGTATTTCTTCTGGAAACACCATATATTTT.

V usage is TRBV27 and J usage is TRBJ1-2; D ambiguous. This CDR3 spans 12 amino acids. CDR1 is MNHEY and CDR2 is SMNVEV in the germline V gene (reference sequence). V was cut by 6 bases and J by 2 bases, with 7 bases left in between. CDR3 residues: CASSRGNYGYTF. CDR3 nucleotides: TGTGCCAGCAGCCGGGGAAACTATGGCTACACCTTC.

CDR3 amino acids: CASSGVAGPTYEQYF. The CDR3 DNA reads TGCGCCAGCAGTGGGGTAGCGGGGCCGACCTACGAGCAGTACTTC. The chain is built from TRBV10-2 and TRBJ2-7, with 8 bases aligning to TRBD2. Trimming cost V 4 bases and J 2 bases; bases outside gene matches: 7. The CDR3 loop spans 15 amino acids. Germline CDR1 WSHSY, CDR2 SAAADI.

The chain uses TRBV11-3 and TRBJ1-1; tentatively, D is TRBD1 (5 bases). The CDR3 spans 15 residues. Germline lookup yields CDR1 SGHNT and CDR2 YENEEA. V dropped 0 bases and J dropped 2 bases, with 10 bases sitting between them. CDR3 residues: CASSLDGGRNTEAFF. CDR3 coding DNA: TGTGCCAGCAGCTTAGATGGGGGGAGAAACACTGAAGCTTTCTTT.

V is TRBV19 and J is TRBJ1-2; D unclear. CDR3 length equals 13 residues. V was shortened by 3 bases and J by 2 bases, with 7 bases between the two germline ends. Per germline, CDR1 LNHDA and CDR2 SQIVND (reference sequence). The CDR3 sequence: CASSMTENYGYTF. The CDR3 nucleotides are TGTGCCAGTAGTATGACCGAAAACTATGGCTACACCTTC.

The rearrangement uses TRBV10-1 and TRBJ2-1, with D possibly matching TRBD2 (7 bases). This CDR3 is 15 amino acids long. V lost 3 bases, J lost 6 bases, and 15 bases lay in between. Per germline, CDR1 WNHNN and CDR2 SYGVQD (reference sequence). The CDR3 nucleotides are TGCGCCAGCAGTGATTTGGGGGGGGGCCTCAATGAGCAGTTCTTC. Its translation: CASSDLGGGLNEQFF.

This chain links TRBV5-5 with TRBJ2-2; 10 nucleotides align to TRBD1. V gave up 0 bases and J gave up 3 bases; unmatched junction bases: 2. Germline values: CDR1 SGHKS, CDR2 YYEKEE (reference sequence). CDR3 size: 16 residues. For the CDR3, the DNA is TGTGCCAGCAGCTTGGCGGGACAGGGGTACACCGGGGAGCTGTTTTTT. Encoded protein: CASSLAGQGYTGELFF. The variable domain in full, with the rest retrieved from reference TRBV5-5 and TRBJ2-2, is DAGVTQSPTHLIKTRGQQVTLRCSPISGHKSVSWYQQVLGQGPQFIFQYYEKEERGRGNFPDRFSARQFPNYSSELNVNALLLGDSALYLCASSLAGQGYTGELFFGEGSRLTVL.

The genes are TRBV30 and TRBJ2-2; D may be TRBD2 (6 bases). Trimming took off 0 bases at V and 0 bases at J, with 11 bases between the two ends. CDR1 is GTSNPN and CDR2 is SVGIG in the germline V gene (reference sequence). The CDR3 extends over 16 amino acids. The CDR3 DNA reads TGTGCCTGGAGTGTATTCGCGGGGACGAACACCGGGGAGCTGTTTTTT. It encodes CAWSVFAGTNTGELFF.

The V and J genes are TRBV5-1 and TRBJ1-1; 7 positions match TRBD1. V was pared by 7 bases and J by 1 base, with 7 bases of the junction left unmatched. The CDR3 loop spans 14 amino acids. Looked up from germline, CDR1 is SGHRS and CDR2 is YFSETQ. The CDR3 is CASGTGEGNTEAFF. For the CDR3, the DNA is TGCGCCAGCGGCACAGGGGAAGGGAACACTGAAGCTTTCTTT.